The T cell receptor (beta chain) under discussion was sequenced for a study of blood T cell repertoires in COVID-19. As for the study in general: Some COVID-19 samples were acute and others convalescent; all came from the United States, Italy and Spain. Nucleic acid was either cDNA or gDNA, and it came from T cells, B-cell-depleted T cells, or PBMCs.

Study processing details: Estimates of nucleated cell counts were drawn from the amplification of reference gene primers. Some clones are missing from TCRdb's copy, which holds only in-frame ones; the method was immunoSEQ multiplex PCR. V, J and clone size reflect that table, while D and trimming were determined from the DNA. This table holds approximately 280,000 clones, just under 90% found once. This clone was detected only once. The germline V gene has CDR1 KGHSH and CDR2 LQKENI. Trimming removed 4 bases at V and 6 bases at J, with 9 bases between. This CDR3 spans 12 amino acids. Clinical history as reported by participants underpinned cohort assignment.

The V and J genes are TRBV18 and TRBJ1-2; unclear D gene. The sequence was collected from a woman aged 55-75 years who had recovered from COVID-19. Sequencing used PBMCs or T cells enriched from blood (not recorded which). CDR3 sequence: CASSQQEDGYTF. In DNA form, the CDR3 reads TGTGCCAGCTCACAGCAGGAAGATGGCTACACCTTC.